One sample yielded the 21 T cell receptor beta chains listed below, sequenced in a study of T cell responses to AZD1222 COVID-19 vaccine. TCRdb's table, derived via immunoSEQ multiplex PCR, lists solely in-frame clones and lacks some. Of roughly 100,000 clones in the sample, about 94% were seen once. Specimen: peripheral blood, collected on day 0 of AZD1222 vaccination. Receptors originate from an adult in good health.

The chain couples TRBV2 to TRBJ2-7; D may be TRBD1 (5 bases). Germline V gene sequence: CDR1 SNHLY, CDR2 FYNNEI. Between the trimmed V and J ends, which lost 5 bases and 2 bases, there was a span of 13 bases. The CDR3 has 14 amino acids. The CDR3 spells CASSYLEGAYEQYF. CDR3 DNA sequence: TGTGCCAGCAGTTACCTGGAAGGGGCCTACGAGCAGTACTTC. Full variable domain (rest looked up from reference TRBV2 and TRBJ2-7): EPEVTQTPSHQVTQMGQEVILRCVPISNHLYFYWYRQILGQKVEFLVSFYNNEISEKSEIFDDQFSVERPDGSNFTLKIRSTKLEDSAMYFCASSYLEGAYEQYFGPGTRLTVT.

The table lists this clone with a few counts. In DNA, the CDR3 is TGTGCCAGCAGTTACGGGGGGGATCAAGAGACCCAGTACTTC. Translation gives CASSYGGDQETQYF. J is TRBJ2-5 and V is TRBV6-6; 7 bases map to TRBD2. Germline V gene lookup returns CDR1 MNHNY and CDR2 SVGAGI (reference sequence). Losses at the gene ends were 2 bases for V and 2 bases for J; bases not matched to a gene: 2. The CDR3 contains 14 residues.

The chain uses TRBV30 and TRBJ1-2; TRBD1 agrees at 7 bases. This CDR3 spans 15 amino acids. The trim removed 4 bases at V and 1 base at J, leaving 9 bases unmatched. CDR1 GTSNPN and CDR2 SVGIG come from the germline V gene (reference sequence). In DNA form, the CDR3 reads TGTGCCTGGATCTCAGGGGGGCGATTTAACTATGGCTACACCTTC. Translating it yields CAWISGGRFNYGYTF.

The chain combines TRBV6-5 with TRBJ1-1; D gene ambiguous. This CDR3 has 15 residues. The V and J ends lost 5 bases and 7 bases respectively, with 20 bases between them. CDR1 is MNHEY and CDR2 is SVGAGI in the germline V gene. CDR3 residues: CASSPYTRDRVEAFF. CDR3 coding DNA: TGTGCCAGCAGTCCATATACTCGGGATCGCGTTGAAGCTTTCTTT.

The genes are TRBV12-3 or TRBV12-4 and TRBJ2-7, with D possibly being TRBD1 or TRBD2 (6 bases each). The CDR3 has 13 amino acids. V lost 3 bases, J lost 3 bases, and 9 bases lay in between. The chain's CDR3 is CASSLGGGYEQYF. The CDR3 bases are TGTGCCAGCAGTTTGGGGGGCGGCTACGAGCAGTACTTC.

The chain uses TRBV14 and TRBJ1-1, with D hard to call. From germline, CDR1 is SGHDN and CDR2 FVKESK. This CDR3 has 13 residues. V lost 1 base to trimming and J lost 11 bases, with 14 bases between them. CDR3 region: CASSQAGRPGAFF. CDR3 DNA sequence: TGTGCCAGCAGCCAAGCCGGACGGCCGGGGGCTTTCTTT.

The chain combines TRBV19 with TRBJ1-4; D is undetermined. With 6 bases removed from V and 6 bases from J, the gap between germline ends came to 8 bases. Germline assignment: CDR1 LNHDA and CDR2 SQIVND (reference sequence). The CDR3 length is 12 residues. CDR3 region: CASSSGDEKLFF. The CDR3 DNA reads as TGTGCCAGTAGCTCTGGGGATGAAAAACTGTTTTTT.

V gene TRBV5-5 combines with J gene TRBJ1-6; D unclear. Trimming took 4 bases from V and 8 from J, leaving 13 bases between them. Looked up from germline, CDR1 is SGHKS and CDR2 is YYEKEE (reference sequence). CDR3 size: 14 residues. The CDR3 loop is CASSLQAPDSPLHF. The CDR3 DNA is TGTGCCAGCAGCCTTCAGGCCCCGGATTCACCCCTCCACTTT.

This chain joins TRBV11-2 and TRBJ2-5; D gene unclear. Germline CDR1 SGHAT, CDR2 FQNNGV. The V gene lost 1 base and the J gene lost 2 bases, with 11 bases spanning the gap. This CDR3 region has 15 residues. CDR3 sequence: CASSLVPLLQETQYF. The CDR3 nucleotides read TGTGCCAGCAGCTTAGTACCGCTCCTACAAGAGACCCAGTACTTC.

This clone was recorded once. The sample holds other DNA sequences that translate to the same CDR3. The rearrangement joins TRBV12-3 or TRBV12-4 to TRBJ2-7; D unresolved. The CDR3 length is 11 residues. Trimming cost V 5 bases and J 4 bases, with 6 bases left between them. The CDR3 here is CASSLGYEQYF. As DNA, the CDR3 is TGTGCCAGCAGTCTCGGGTACGAGCAGTACTTC.

The chain joins TRBV4-1 to TRBJ2-7, with a tentative D call TRBD1 (5 bases). V was cut by 1 base and J by 1 base, with 8 bases left in between. This CDR3 has 14 residues. Germline lookup yields CDR1 MGHRA and CDR2 YSYEKL. The CDR3 spells CASSQADSSYEQYF. CDR3 in DNA: TGCGCCAGCAGCCAAGCAGACAGTTCCTACGAGCAGTACTTC.

This chain joins TRBV27 and TRBJ2-1, with 11 bases identical to TRBD2. The CDR3 runs to 15 residues. Losses at the gene ends were 5 bases for V and 2 bases for J; bases not matched to a gene: 2. CDR1 and CDR2 (germline): MNHEY, SMNVEV (reference sequence). CDR3 residues: CASSPGLAAYNEQFF. CDR3 nucleotide sequence: TGTGCCAGCAGTCCGGGACTAGCGGCCTACAATGAGCAGTTCTTC.

The chain recombines TRBV19 with TRBJ2-1, with a weak D call TRBD1 (5 bases). The V gene's germline CDR1 is LNHDA and CDR2 SQIVND (reference sequence). The V end was cut by 1 base, the J end by 5 bases, with 6 bases between. The CDR3 totals 13 residues. CDR3 residues: CASSIVGHNEQFF. The CDR3 nucleotides are TGTGCCAGTAGTATAGTGGGGCACAATGAGCAGTTCTTC.

The chain employs TRBV27 and TRBJ1-5; D might be TRBD1 (6 bases). With 5 bases removed from V and 1 base from J, the gap between germline ends came to 9 bases. The CDR3 loop spans 14 amino acids. From germline, CDR1 is MNHEY and CDR2 SMNVEV (reference sequence). As DNA, the CDR3 is TGTGCCAGCAGTCCTAGGGGGAGCAATCAGCCCCAGCATTTT. Protein product: CASSPRGSNQPQHF.

CDR3 nucleotides: TGCGCCAGCAGCTTTAATCCTGGAGGTGACTACGAGCAGTACTTC. Encoded protein: CASSFNPGGDYEQYF. The rearrangement uses TRBV5-1 and TRBJ2-7; a possible D gene is TRBD2 (5 bases). The CDR3 loop spans 15 amino acids. V lost 2 bases, J lost 3 bases, and 15 bases lay in between. Germline CDR1 SGHRS, CDR2 YFSETQ.

The V gene is TRBV6-6, the J gene TRBJ1-5; no firm D call. Trimming took off 5 bases at V and 8 bases at J, with 13 bases between the two ends. CDR1 and CDR2 (germline): MNHNY, SVGAGI (reference sequence). CDR3 size: 13 residues. CDR3 protein: CASSPTPVEPQHF. CDR3 coding DNA: TGTGCCAGCAGTCCGACACCCGTGGAGCCCCAGCATTTT.

The chain uses TRBV7-2 and TRBJ2-1; 8 bases agree with TRBD1. The length of the CDR3 is 15 residues. Losses at the gene ends were 4 bases for V and 9 bases for J; bases not matched to a gene: 11. Per germline, CDR1 SGHTA and CDR2 FQGNSA. The CDR3 loop reads CASSSVDREAGEQFF. Here the CDR3 DNA reads TGTGCCAGCAGCTCAGTGGACAGGGAAGCCGGTGAGCAGTTCTTC.

This rearrangement joins TRBV11-2 to TRBJ2-7, with 7 positions matching TRBD2. Germline lookup yields CDR1 SGHAT and CDR2 FQNNGV. With V trimmed by 6 bases and J by 2 bases, 10 bases remained unmatched. This CDR3 is 15 amino acids long. CDR3 protein: CASRLVSGLAYEQYF. CDR3 DNA sequence: TGTGCCAGCAGGTTGGTCTCCGGACTAGCCTACGAGCAGTACTTC. Combining the CDR3 with reference TRBV11-2 and TRBJ2-7 gives the whole variable domain EAGVAQSPRYKIIEKRQSVAFWCNPISGHATLYWYQQILGQGPKLLIQFQNNGVVDDSQLPKDRFSAERLKGVDSTLKIQPAKLEDSAVYLCASRLVSGLAYEQYFGPGTRLTVT.

This chain links TRBV14 with TRBJ2-1; 9 nucleotides match TRBD2. The length of the CDR3 is 17 residues. Germline V CDR1 and CDR2: SGHDN, FVKESK. V gave up 7 bases and J gave up 7 bases; unmatched junction bases: 17. The CDR3 coding sequence is TGTGCCAGCAACTCAAACCCAACTAGCGGGTCCTGGAATGAGCAGTTCTTC. Its protein is CASNSNPTSGSWNEQFF.

V and J are TRBV7-2 and TRBJ2-1; D not resolved. The CDR3 consists of 16 residues. CDR1 and CDR2 from the germline V gene are SGHTA and FQGNSA. Between the trimmed V and J ends, which lost 1 base and 0 bases, there was a span of 10 bases. CDR3 nucleotide sequence: TGTGCCAGCAGCTTAGACCATTCGAGCTCCTACAATGAGCAGTTCTTC. Translating it yields CASSLDHSSSYNEQFF.

This clone appeared a single time. The chain uses TRBV5-1 and TRBJ2-1; TRBD2 might be the D (6 bases). CDR1 is SGHRS and CDR2 is YFSETQ in the germline V gene. CDR3 length: 16 amino acids. The V and J ends lost 4 bases and 0 bases respectively, with 14 bases between them. The CDR3 reads CASSVGGPSSYNEQFF. The CDR3 DNA reads TGCGCCAGCAGCGTGGGGGGTCCCAGCTCCTACAATGAGCAGTTCTTC.